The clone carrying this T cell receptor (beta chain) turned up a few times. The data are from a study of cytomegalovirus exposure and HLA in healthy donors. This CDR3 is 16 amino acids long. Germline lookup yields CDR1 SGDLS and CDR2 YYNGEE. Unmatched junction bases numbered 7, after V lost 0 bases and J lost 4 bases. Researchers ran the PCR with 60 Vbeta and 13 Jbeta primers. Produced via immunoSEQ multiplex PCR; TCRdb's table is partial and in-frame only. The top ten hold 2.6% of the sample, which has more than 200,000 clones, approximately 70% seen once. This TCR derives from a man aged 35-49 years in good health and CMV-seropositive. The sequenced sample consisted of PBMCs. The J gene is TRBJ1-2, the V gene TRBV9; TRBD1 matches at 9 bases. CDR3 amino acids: CASSVEDRGFPYGYTF. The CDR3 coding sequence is TGTGCCAGCAGCGTAGAAGACAGGGGGTTTCCCTATGGCTACACCTTC. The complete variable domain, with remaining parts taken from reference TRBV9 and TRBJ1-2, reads DSGVTQTPKHLITATGQRVTLRCSPRSGDLSVYWYQQSLDQGLQFLIQYYNGEERAKGNILERFSAQQFPDLHSELNLSSLELGDSALYFCASSVEDRGFPYGYTFGSGTRLTVV.